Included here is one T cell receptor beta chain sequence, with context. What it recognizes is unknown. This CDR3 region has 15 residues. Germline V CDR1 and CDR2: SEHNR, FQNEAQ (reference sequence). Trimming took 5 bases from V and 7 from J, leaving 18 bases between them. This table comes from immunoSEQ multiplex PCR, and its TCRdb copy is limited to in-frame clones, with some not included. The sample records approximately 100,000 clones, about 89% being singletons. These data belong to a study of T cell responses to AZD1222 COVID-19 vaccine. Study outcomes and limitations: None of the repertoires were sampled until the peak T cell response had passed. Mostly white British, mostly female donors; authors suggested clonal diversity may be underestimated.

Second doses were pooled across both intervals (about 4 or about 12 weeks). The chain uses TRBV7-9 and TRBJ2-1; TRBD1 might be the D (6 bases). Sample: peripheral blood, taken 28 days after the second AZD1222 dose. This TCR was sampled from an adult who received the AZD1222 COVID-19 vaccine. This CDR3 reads CASSPGHLIGNEQFF. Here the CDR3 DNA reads TGTGCCAGCAGCCCGGGACATTTAATTGGAAATGAGCAGTTCTTC.